The 15 T cell receptor beta chains below come from one sample, sequenced in a study of beta chain features in type 1 diabetes. The isolated RNA, all of it, was reverse transcribed, so expressed TCRB transcripts were what got sequenced. Generated by immunoSEQ multiplex PCR, the TCRdb table keeps only in-frame clones and is missing some. The sample yields roughly 180,000 clones, 13% seen once. Sequencing input: central memory CD4+ T cells from blood. The receptors were sampled from a woman aged 18-29 years in good health.

The V and J genes are TRBV7-8 and TRBJ2-1; 14 nucleotides line up with TRBD2. This CDR3 contains 16 residues. Germline V gives CDR1 SGHVS, CDR2 FQNEAQ. V lost 4 bases, J lost 7 bases, and 6 bases stayed unmatched. CDR3 region: CASSWGGTSGGNEQFF. In DNA, the CDR3 is TGTGCCAGCAGCTGGGGCGGGACTAGCGGGGGAAATGAGCAGTTCTTC.

This clone was counted only a few times. CDR3 DNA: TGTGCCTGGATTTCCTACGGGAGTAGTACCTACGAGCAGTACTTC. Protein: CAWISYGSSTYEQYF. This chain uses TRBV30 with TRBJ2-7, with a weak D call TRBD2 (6 bases). This CDR3 is built from 15 residues. CDR1 and CDR2 from the germline V gene are GTSNPN and SVGIG (reference sequence). Between the trimmed V and J ends, which lost 4 bases and 2 bases, there was a span of 18 bases.

The CDR3 region is CSVEKTAEAFF. The DNA for the CDR3 is TGCAGCGTTGAAAAGACAGCTGAAGCTTTCTTT. The chain combines TRBV29-1 with TRBJ1-1; D is perhaps TRBD1 (5 bases). Germline CDR1 is SQVTM and CDR2 is ANQGSEA. The V end was cut by 2 bases, the J end by 6 bases, with 7 bases between. The CDR3 length is 11 residues.

This clone was counted a single time. This sequence joins TRBV5-1 and TRBJ2-2; D gene unclear. Trimming pared 4 bases from V and 5 bases from J, leaving 12 bases between. Germline V lookup: CDR1 SGHRS, CDR2 YFSETQ. The CDR3 is 14 residues long. CDR3 sequence: CASSPGEETGELFF. In nucleotides, the CDR3 is TGCGCCAGCAGCCCCGGTGAGGAGACCGGGGAGCTGTTTTTT.

This clone was seen a handful of times. The rearrangement joins TRBV4-3 to TRBJ1-1, with D hard to call. The V end lost 0 bases, the J end lost 7 bases, and 6 bases lay between the germline ends. This CDR3 comprises 12 residues. From germline, CDR1 is LGHNA and CDR2 YSLEER. Here the CDR3 reads CASSQDPGEAFF. The DNA for the CDR3 is TGCGCCAGCAGCCAAGACCCCGGTGAAGCTTTCTTT.

This clone has just a few counts. The V and J genes are TRBV7-2 and TRBJ2-5; tentative D call: TRBD2 (5 bases). Looked up from germline, CDR1 is SGHTA and CDR2 is FQGNSA. Between the trimmed V and J ends, which lost 5 bases and 5 bases, there was a span of 18 bases. CDR3 size: 15 residues. The CDR3 nucleotides are TGTGCCAGCAGCCTCGCGGGCTCCAGACGTGAGACCCAGTACTTC. Residues: CASSLAGSRRETQYF.

This clone has just a few counts. The chain carries TRBV29-1 and TRBJ2-5; possible D gene TRBD1, 5 bases. Between the trimmed V and J ends, which lost 4 bases and 5 bases, there was a span of 20 bases. Germline CDR1 is SQVTM and CDR2 is ANQGSEA. CDR3 length equals 15 residues. CDR3 region: CSVVSRQGAQETQYF. The CDR3 region has the DNA TGCAGCGTTGTATCACGTCAAGGGGCGCAGGAGACCCAGTACTTC.

At least ten counts were recorded for this clone. V and J are TRBV29-1 and TRBJ2-3; TRBD2 is a possible D gene (6 bases). The germline V gene has CDR1 SQVTM and CDR2 ANQGSEA. The CDR3 sequence is 12 residues long. Trimming removed 4 bases from V and 7 bases from J, with 12 bases in between. This chain's CDR3 is CSVVPGVNTQYF. The DNA for the CDR3 is TGCAGCGTTGTACCGGGGGTAAATACGCAGTATTTT.

The chain recombines TRBV18 with TRBJ2-7; TRBD1 aligns across 8 bases. Germline V gene sequence: CDR1 KGHSH, CDR2 LQKENI. The CDR3 has 18 amino acids. After removal of 1 base from V and 0 bases from J, the junction contained 11 bases not matched to a gene. The CDR3 DNA is TGTGCCAGCTCACCACGTCTTCTTGTGCAGGGGGCCTCCTACGAGCAGTACTTC. Residues: CASSPRLLVQGASYEQYF.

The chain combines TRBV28 with TRBJ2-1; TRBD1 is a possible D gene (5 bases). The CDR3 has 15 residues. The V end lost 5 bases, the J end lost 6 bases, and 17 bases lay between the germline ends. Per the germline V gene, CDR1 is MDHEN and CDR2 is SYDVKM. CDR3 loop: CASSETHRQSNEQFF. The CDR3 DNA reads as TGTGCCAGCAGTGAGACACACAGGCAGAGCAATGAGCAGTTCTTC.

Only a few counts were recorded for this clone. This chain links TRBV6-5 with TRBJ1-2; D is unresolved. Trimming shortened V by 2 bases and J by 4 bases, and 11 bases separated the two germline ends. The CDR3 length is 14 residues. CDR1 and CDR2 from the germline V gene are MNHEY and SVGAGI. In DNA, the CDR3 is TGTGCCAGCAGTTACGTCCGGGATAGCTATGGCTACACCTTC. This codes for CASSYVRDSYGYTF.

This clone showed up just a few times. The rearrangement links TRBV7-2 to TRBJ2-7, with a possible D match to TRBD2 (5 bases). This CDR3 contains 15 residues. Germline CDR1 reads SGHTA; CDR2 reads FQGNSA. V lost 1 base to trimming and J lost 6 bases, with 16 bases between them. The CDR3 sequence is CASSLEAGSDSEQYF. The CDR3, as DNA: TGTGCCAGCAGCTTAGAAGCAGGTTCGGACTCCGAGCAGTACTTC.

This chain links TRBV7-6 with TRBJ2-3, with TRBD2 matching 14 bases. The germline CDR1 and CDR2 sequences are SGHVS and FNYEAQ. CDR3 length: 17 residues. With 1 base clipped from V and 4 bases from J, the junction kept 4 bases outside the gene matches. The CDR3 spells CASSLVGTSGRSDTQYF. CDR3 DNA sequence: TGTGCCAGCAGCTTAGTAGGGACTAGCGGGAGATCAGATACGCAGTATTTT.

This chain links TRBV7-2 with TRBJ2-7; TRBD1 aligns across 9 bases. The CDR3 spans 16 residues. The V gene end was trimmed by 3 bases and the J gene end by 5 bases; junction bases not matched to a gene: 11. The germline gives CDR1 SGHTA, CDR2 FQGNSA. This CDR3 is CASSFNRGRKEDEQYF. In nucleotides, the CDR3 is TGTGCCAGCAGCTTCAACAGGGGGCGTAAGGAGGACGAGCAGTACTTC.

This chain joins TRBV7-9 and TRBJ1-1; TRBD1 matches at 9 bases. V shed 5 bases and J 4 bases; nucleotides not matched to a gene: 8. This CDR3 has 15 amino acids. Germline CDR1 reads SEHNR; CDR2 reads FQNEAQ (reference sequence). The DNA for the CDR3 is TGTGCCAGCAGCACAACAGGGGGCTGGGGCACTGAAGCTTTCTTT. This sequence encodes CASSTTGGWGTEAFF.